Below, 32 T cell receptor beta chains from the same sample are listed, as sequenced in a study of Ad26.COV2.S vaccination and SARS-CoV-2 variants. The sample's treatment: about 20 received Ad26.COV2.S at low or high dose, single or two shots; 5 received placebo; per-sample allocation not given. Each sample was drawn 63 days after the first injection (of vaccine or placebo). Clones were read by immunoSEQ multiplex PCR, and TCRdb kept only the in-frame ones, dropping some. The table has about 320,000 clones, about 86% seen once. The material sequenced was peripheral blood, taken in a trial of Ad26.COV2.S vaccine versus placebo. The receptor source for this set is a person aged 18-60 years who received the Ad26.COV2.S COVID-19 vaccine or a placebo.

The chain recombines TRBV27 with TRBJ2-5, with 10 bases aligning to TRBD1. This CDR3 is built from 16 residues. The germline CDR1 and CDR2 sequences are MNHEY and SMNVEV (reference sequence). Trimming cost V 5 bases and J 5 bases; bases outside gene matches: 11. CDR3 DNA: TGTGCCAGCAGTCCGCAGGGACAGGGGACGCTCGAGACCCAGTACTTC. Translation gives CASSPQGQGTLETQYF.

This clone was observed a handful of times. The V gene is TRBV5-1, the J gene TRBJ1-2, with D unclear. V lost 0 bases, J lost 4 bases, and 13 bases lay in between. Germline values: CDR1 SGHRS, CDR2 YFSETQ. The CDR3 has 15 residues. This CDR3 is CASSLEGGGLYGYTF. In DNA form, the CDR3 reads TGCGCCAGCAGCTTGGAGGGTGGAGGCCTCTATGGCTACACCTTC.

This clone was picked up one time. The rearrangement links TRBV6-5 to TRBJ2-1; no definite D call. The CDR3 is 13 amino acids. Germline loops: CDR1 MNHEY, CDR2 SVGAGI. Trimming cost V 8 bases and J 0 bases, with 8 bases left between them. This CDR3 reads CASCLSSYNEQFF. In DNA form, the CDR3 reads TGTGCCAGCTGCCTGAGCTCCTACAATGAGCAGTTCTTC.

The chain links TRBV7-2 to TRBJ2-7; D is perhaps TRBD1 (6 bases). Trimming took off 1 base at V and 0 bases at J, with 16 bases between the two ends. The CDR3 runs 17 residues. CDR1 and CDR2 from the germline V gene are SGHTA and FQGNSA. The CDR3 loop reads CASSLGFLRDTSYEQYF. CDR3 DNA sequence: TGTGCCAGCAGCTTAGGATTCCTCCGGGACACCTCCTACGAGCAGTACTTC.

The chain has TRBV30 and TRBJ1-3; no reliable D call. V dropped 1 base and J dropped 4 bases, with 5 bases sitting between them. This CDR3 comprises 12 residues. Germline CDR1 and CDR2: GTSNPN and SVGIG (reference sequence). The CDR3 nucleotides read TGTGCCTGGAGTGCAGCGGGAAACACCATATATTTT. It yields the protein CAWSAAGNTIYF. The variable domain in full, completed from reference TRBV30 and TRBJ1-3, reads SQTIHQWPATLVQPVGSPLSLECTVEGTSNPNLYWYRQAAGRGLQLLFYSVGIGQISSEVPQNLSASRPQDRQFILSSKKLLLSDSGFYLCAWSAAGNTIYFGEGSWLTVV.

Of note for this clone: A junction end diverges from the germline sequence, so it may reflect a read error. The chain employs TRBV6-5 and TRBJ2-7; 11 bases align to TRBD1. CDR1 is MNHEY, CDR2 SVGAGI, per germline. The CDR3 sequence is 13 residues long. DNA for the CDR3: TGTGCCAGCAGGAGCGGGACAGGGGGGTGGCCGGACTTC. This encodes CASRSGTGGWPDF.

V is TRBV4-3 and J is TRBJ1-1, with a possible D match to TRBD1 (5 bases). There are 16 residues in the CDR3. Trimming removed 1 base at V and 11 bases at J, with 23 bases between. CDR1 and CDR2 (germline): LGHNA, YSLEER. The CDR3 coding sequence is TGCGCCAGCAGCCAAGGAGGACAAACGATTGCCGGGAAGGCTTTCTTT. Its translation is CASSQGGQTIAGKAFF.

V and J are TRBV19 and TRBJ1-5; tentative D call: TRBD1 (5 bases). V was clipped by 5 bases and J by 3 bases, with 14 bases between them. This CDR3 contains 15 residues. CDR1 LNHDA and CDR2 SQIVND come from the germline V gene (reference sequence). In DNA form, the CDR3 reads TGTGCCAGTAGTGTGCCAGGGTTCCTCAATCAGCCCCAGCATTTT. It yields the protein CASSVPGFLNQPQHF. Variable domain in full (rest from reference TRBV19 and TRBJ1-5): DGGITQSPKYLFRKEGQNVTLSCEQNLNHDAMYWYRQDPGQGLRLIYYSQIVNDFQKGDIAEGYSVSREKKESFPLTVTSAQKNPTAFYLCASSVPGFLNQPQHFGDGTRLSIL.

The chain has TRBV4-1 and TRBJ2-1; the match to TRBD2 covers 7 bases. Germline V gene lookup returns CDR1 MGHRA and CDR2 YSYEKL. The CDR3 consists of 16 residues. V lost 2 bases, J lost 3 bases, and 7 bases stayed unmatched. CDR3 sequence: CASSQSSSGVYNEQFF. The CDR3 DNA is TGCGCCAGCAGCCAATCTTCCAGCGGGGTCTACAATGAGCAGTTCTTC.

V usage is TRBV4-1 and J usage is TRBJ2-1, with D maybe TRBD2 (6 bases). V lost 3 bases to trimming and J lost 4 bases, with 19 bases between them. CDR3 length equals 17 residues. Germline CDR1 is MGHRA and CDR2 is YSYEKL. As DNA, the CDR3 is TGCGCCAGCAGCCATGTGAGACTAGTCCGATCTTACAATGAGCAGTTCTTC. This gives the protein CASSHVRLVRSYNEQFF.

The chain employs TRBV19 and TRBJ1-2, with 9 positions matching TRBD1. Germline trimming cut 4 bases from V and 2 bases from J; bases unmatched to any gene: 2. The CDR3 length is 14 residues. Germline V lookup: CDR1 LNHDA, CDR2 SQIVND (reference sequence). The CDR3 nucleotides are TGTGCCAGTAGTACCACAGGGGGCAACTATGGCTACACCTTC. Its translation: CASSTTGGNYGYTF.

The chain carries TRBV11-2 and TRBJ2-2; D is unresolved. Germline V gene lookup returns CDR1 SGHAT and CDR2 FQNNGV. This CDR3 contains 11 residues. V lost 4 bases and J lost 9, with 6 bases in between. CDR3 sequence reads: CASSYIRELFF. The CDR3 DNA reads TGTGCCAGCAGCTATATTCGGGAGCTGTTTTTT.

The gene calls are TRBV19 and TRBJ2-3, with TRBD1 matching over 9 bases. There are 21 residues in the CDR3. CDR1 and CDR2 (germline): LNHDA, SQIVND (reference sequence). V was clipped by 5 bases and J by 0 bases; unmatched bases: 21. This CDR3 is CASSRRPGQGLGKGSTDTQYF. CDR3 nucleotide sequence: TGTGCCAGTAGTCGTCGGCCGGGACAGGGTTTGGGTAAGGGCAGCACAGATACGCAGTATTTT. Full variable domain (remainder filled in from reference TRBV19 and TRBJ2-3): DGGITQSPKYLFRKEGQNVTLSCEQNLNHDAMYWYRQDPGQGLRLIYYSQIVNDFQKGDIAEGYSVSREKKESFPLTVTSAQKNPTAFYLCASSRRPGQGLGKGSTDTQYFGPGTRLTVL.

The V and J genes are TRBV13 and TRBJ1-6; the match to TRBD1 covers 9 bases. J lost 9 bases, V lost 5 bases, and 8 bases had no gene match. The germline V gene encodes CDR1 PRHDT and CDR2 FYEKMQ (reference sequence). The CDR3 spans 15 residues. As DNA, the CDR3 is TGTGCCAGCAGCCCTCTCACAGGGGGCCGTTCACCCCTCCACTTT. Its protein product is CASSPLTGGRSPLHF.

The CDR3 protein is CASSGGGGEKQYF. The CDR3 nucleotides are TGTGCCAGCAGTGGGGGTGGAGGGGAAAAGCAGTACTTC. The rearrangement uses TRBV12-3 or TRBV12-4 and TRBJ2-7; a weak D match, TRBD2 (6 bases). The CDR3 consists of 13 residues. The germline V and J ends were trimmed by 5 bases and 8 bases, with 16 bases remaining between them.

This chain connects TRBV13 to TRBJ2-5; no reliable D call. The CDR3 covers 13 residues. Deletions cut 5 bases from V and 4 bases from J, with 11 bases between. Germline loops: CDR1 PRHDT, CDR2 FYEKMQ (reference sequence). The DNA for the CDR3 is TGTGCCAGCAGCCAAGCAGGTGGAGAGACCCAGTACTTC. Amino acids: CASSQAGGETQYF.

V gene TRBV30 combines with J gene TRBJ1-2; 8 nucleotides align to TRBD1. Germline V lookup: CDR1 GTSNPN, CDR2 SVGIG (reference sequence). After removal of 2 bases from V and 0 bases from J, the junction contained 2 bases not matched to a gene. The CDR3 covers 14 residues. This CDR3 is CAWSPGQANYGYTF. CDR3 in DNA: TGTGCCTGGAGTCCGGGACAGGCTAACTATGGCTACACCTTC.

V usage is TRBV3-1 (or the pseudogene TRBV3-2) and J usage is TRBJ1-1; 7 bases match TRBD1. The CDR3 is 12 amino acids. Per germline, CDR1 LGHDT and CDR2 YNNKEL (reference sequence). With V trimmed by 4 bases and J by 7 bases, 3 bases remained unmatched. The DNA of the CDR3 is TGTGCCAGCAGCCCCGGACAGGTTGAAGCTTTCTTT. It translates to CASSPGQVEAFF.

This sequence joins TRBV7-8 and TRBJ2-7, with TRBD1 matching over 8 bases. Unmatched junction bases numbered 16, after V lost 5 bases and J lost 1 base. The length of the CDR3 is 18 residues. Germline V lookup: CDR1 SGHVS, CDR2 FQNEAQ. CDR3 protein: CASSQMTFTGGPSYEQYF. The CDR3 nucleotides are TGTGCCAGCAGCCAAATGACCTTCACAGGGGGGCCTTCCTACGAGCAGTACTTC.

V and J are TRBV6-5 and TRBJ1-1; 8 bases align to TRBD1. CDR3 length equals 15 residues. Germline-derived CDR1 and CDR2 are MNHEY and SVGAGI. V was pared by 6 bases and J by 6 bases, with 12 bases of the junction left unmatched. CDR3 nucleotide sequence: TGTGCCAGCAGCAATGGACAGGGTTATTTCGCTGAAGCTTTCTTT. It translates to CASSNGQGYFAEAFF.

The chain recombines TRBV25-1 with TRBJ1-3; D is uncertain. The germline CDR1 and CDR2 sequences are MGHDK and SYGVNS. This CDR3 comprises 15 residues. The V end lost 5 bases, the J end lost 0 bases, and 11 bases lay between the germline ends. As DNA, the CDR3 is TGTGCCAGCAGTCTAGGTAGAAGCTCTGGAAACACCATATATTTT. It specifies CASSLGRSSGNTIYF.

This chain joins TRBV3-1 (or the pseudogene TRBV3-2) and TRBJ2-2, with D perhaps TRBD2 (5 bases). V was shortened by 3 bases and J by 4 bases, with 15 bases between the two germline ends. Germline CDR1 reads LGHDT; CDR2 reads YNNKEL (reference sequence). The CDR3 covers 16 residues. CDR3 DNA sequence: TGTGCCAGCAGCCATGGACGGCCCCGGGGCACCGGGGAGCTGTTTTTT. It is translated as CASSHGRPRGTGELFF.

DNA of the CDR3: TGTGCCAGCAGCTTAGGGATCCTAGCGGGGGCCAAAGAGACCCAGTACTTC. Protein: CASSLGILAGAKETQYF. This rearrangement joins TRBV7-2 to TRBJ2-5, with 10 nucleotides matching TRBD2. CDR3 length: 17 amino acids. V lost 1 base and J lost 3; bases outside the gene matches: 8. Germline V gives CDR1 SGHTA, CDR2 FQGNSA.

The chain links TRBV11-2 to TRBJ2-1; 10 nucleotides match TRBD2. J lost 9 bases, V lost 5 bases, and 10 bases had no gene match. CDR3 length: 15 amino acids. Germline V lookup: CDR1 SGHAT, CDR2 FQNNGV. Written as DNA, the CDR3 is TGTGCCAGCAGCGCTAGCGGGGGATTCCCCAGTGAGCAGTTCTTC. It codes for CASSASGGFPSEQFF. The full variable domain, in which reference TRBV11-2 and TRBJ2-1 provide the parts outside the CDR3, is EAGVAQSPRYKIIEKRQSVAFWCNPISGHATLYWYQQILGQGPKLLIQFQNNGVVDDSQLPKDRFSAERLKGVDSTLKIQPAKLEDSAVYLCASSASGGFPSEQFFGPGTRLTVL.

The chain links TRBV7-9 to TRBJ1-5; D is unresolved. Trimming took 2 bases from V and 7 from J, leaving 6 bases between them. CDR3 length equals 12 residues. Germline CDR1 SEHNR, CDR2 FQNEAQ (reference sequence). The CDR3 is CASSLNIQPQHF. CDR3 bases: TGTGCCAGCAGCTTAAATATACAGCCCCAGCATTTT. Based on the CDR3 plus reference TRBV7-9 and TRBJ1-5, the full variable domain is DTGVSQNPRHKITKRGQNVTFRCDPISEHNRLYWYRQTLGQGPEFLTYFQNEAQLEKSRLLSDRFSAERPKGSFSTLEIQRTEQGDSAMYLCASSLNIQPQHFGDGTRLSIL.

This rearrangement joins TRBV29-1 to TRBJ1-2; no definite D call. In germline, CDR1 is SQVTM, CDR2 ANQGSEA. Trimming cost V 1 base and J 0 bases, with 6 bases left between them. The CDR3 length is 13 residues. As DNA, the CDR3 is TGCAGCGTTGAAGGAGACCCTAACTATGGCTACACCTTC. Translating it yields CSVEGDPNYGYTF.

The rearrangement uses TRBV4-3 and TRBJ1-1; no clear D. Looked up from germline, CDR1 is LGHNA and CDR2 is YSLEER. The germline V and J ends were trimmed by 0 bases and 8 bases, with 16 bases remaining between them. The length of the CDR3 is 15 residues. CDR3 amino acids: CASSQDGWEHGEAFF. CDR3 in DNA: TGCGCCAGCAGCCAAGATGGGTGGGAACATGGAGAAGCTTTCTTT.

V is TRBV3-1 (or the pseudogene TRBV3-2) and J is TRBJ2-1; weak D call: TRBD2 (5 bases). V lost 4 bases and J lost 6, with 16 bases in between. The V gene's germline CDR1 is LGHDT and CDR2 YNNKEL (reference sequence). CDR3 length equals 15 residues. The CDR3 loop is CASSLKRQQGNEQFF. The DNA of the CDR3 is TGTGCCAGCAGCCTGAAGCGGCAACAAGGCAATGAGCAGTTCTTC.

The rearrangement links TRBV18 to TRBJ1-1; D might be TRBD1 (5 bases). With 1 base removed from V and 4 bases from J, the gap between germline ends came to 10 bases. The CDR3 runs to 14 residues. Germline assignment: CDR1 KGHSH and CDR2 LQKENI. The chain's CDR3 is CASSPQGQGTEAFF. The CDR3 nucleotides read TGTGCCAGCTCACCACAAGGGCAGGGCACTGAAGCTTTCTTT.

The chain has TRBV12-3 or TRBV12-4 and TRBJ2-1; D call uncertain. With 3 bases removed from V and 9 bases from J, the gap between germline ends came to 12 bases. The CDR3 has 13 residues. The DNA for the CDR3 is TGTGCCAGCAGTTTGGCTCGGGTTGGTGAGCAGTTCTTC. This sequence encodes CASSLARVGEQFF.

This sequence joins TRBV5-1 and TRBJ2-3, with 7 nucleotides matching TRBD2. From germline, CDR1 is SGHRS and CDR2 YFSETQ. The CDR3 totals 16 residues. The ends lost 4 bases at V and 3 bases at J; junction bases unmatched: 11. The CDR3 bases are TGCGCCAGCAGCCCCAAGGTGGGGGGGATTACAGATACGCAGTATTTT. Protein product: CASSPKVGGITDTQYF. The full variable domain, completed using reference TRBV5-1 and TRBJ2-3, is KAGVTQTPRYLIKTRGQQVTLSCSPISGHRSVSWYQQTPGQGLQFLFEYFSETQRNKGNFPGRFSGRQFSNSRSEMNVSTLELGDSALYLCASSPKVGGITDTQYFGPGTRLTVL.

The gene calls are TRBV5-1 and TRBJ1-2; D uncertain. Germline V lookup: CDR1 SGHRS, CDR2 YFSETQ. There are 13 residues in the CDR3. V lost 3 bases and J 8 bases, leaving 14 bases between the germline ends. CDR3 DNA: TGCGCCAGCAGCTCAGAGGGTGTTGGGGGCTACACCTTC. This sequence encodes CASSSEGVGGYTF.